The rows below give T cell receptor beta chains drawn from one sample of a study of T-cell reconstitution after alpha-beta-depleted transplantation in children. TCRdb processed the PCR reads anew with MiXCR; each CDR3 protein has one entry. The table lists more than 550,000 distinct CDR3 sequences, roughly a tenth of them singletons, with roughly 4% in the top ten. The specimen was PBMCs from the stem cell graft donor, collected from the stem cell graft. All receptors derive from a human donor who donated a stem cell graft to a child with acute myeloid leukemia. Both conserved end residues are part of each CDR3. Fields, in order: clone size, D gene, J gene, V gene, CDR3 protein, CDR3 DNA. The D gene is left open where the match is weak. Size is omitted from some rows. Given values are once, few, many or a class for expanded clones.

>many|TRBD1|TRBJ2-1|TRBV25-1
CASSKDRSGQFF
TGTGCCAGCAGTAAGGACAGGTCGGGGCAGTTCTTC
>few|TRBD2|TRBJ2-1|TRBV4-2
CASSRLAGTMSSYNEQFF
TGTGCCAGCAGCCGACTAGCGGGTACGATGAGCTCCTACAATGAGCAGTTCTTC
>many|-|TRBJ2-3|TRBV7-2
CASSFGFFSDTQYF
TGTGCCAGCAGCTTCGGGTTTTTTTCAGATACGCAGTATTTT
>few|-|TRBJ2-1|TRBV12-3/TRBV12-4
CASSPGGQNNEQFF
TGTGCCAGCAGTCCGGGCGGCCAAAACAATGAGCAGTTCTTC
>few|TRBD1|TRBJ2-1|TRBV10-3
CAISESRGGQGSSYNEQFF
TGTGCCATCAGTGAGTCACGCGGGGGACAGGGGAGCTCCTACAATGAGCAGTTCTTC
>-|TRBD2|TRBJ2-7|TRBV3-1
CASSPTGRWVYEQYF
TGTGCCAGCAGCCCTACCGGGAGGTGGGTCTACGAGCAGTACTTC
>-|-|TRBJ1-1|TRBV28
CASSLRDAEAFF
TGTGCCAGCAGTTTACGGGACGCTGAAGCTTTCTTT
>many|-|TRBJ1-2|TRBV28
CASSFGTEGYGYTF
TGTGCCAGCAGTTTTGGGACGGAGGGGTATGGCTACACCTTC
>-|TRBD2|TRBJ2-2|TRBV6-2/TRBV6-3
CASSTPGAGGVDGELFF
TGTGCCAGCAGTACACCGGGAGCGGGAGGAGTGGACGGGGAGCTGTTTTTT
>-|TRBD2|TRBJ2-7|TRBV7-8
CASSPGLVNEQYF
TGTGCCAGCAGCCCGGGACTAGTTAACGAGCAGTACTTC
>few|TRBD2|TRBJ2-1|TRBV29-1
CSVGASGRVSSYNEQFF
TGCAGCGTTGGGGCTAGCGGGAGGGTAAGCTCCTACAATGAGCAGTTCTTC
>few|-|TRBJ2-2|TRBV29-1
CSAILGLQNTGELFF
TGCAGCGCTATCTTGGGACTCCAGAACACCGGGGAGCTGTTTTTT
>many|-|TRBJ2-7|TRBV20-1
CGLTDSYEQYF
TGCGGACTGACAGACTCCTACGAGCAGTACTTC
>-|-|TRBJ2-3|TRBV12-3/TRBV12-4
CASQGDTQYF
TGTGCCAGCCAGGGGGATACGCAGTATTTT
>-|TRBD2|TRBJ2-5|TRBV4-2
CASRGSPGLAGGPAETQYF
TGTGCCAGCAGAGGATCCCCGGGACTAGCGGGAGGGCCAGCCGAGACCCAGTACTTC
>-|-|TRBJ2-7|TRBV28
CASSLTGPYRVPHEQYF
TGTGCCAGCAGTCTCACCGGGCCTTACCGGGTGCCACACGAGCAGTACTTC
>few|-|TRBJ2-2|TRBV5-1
CATTRSRGGTGELFF
TGCGCCACCACTCGGAGCAGGGGTGGAACCGGGGAGCTGTTTTTT
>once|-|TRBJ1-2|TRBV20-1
CSARMGGAYGYTF
TGCAGTGCTAGAATGGGGGGGGCTTATGGCTACACCTTC
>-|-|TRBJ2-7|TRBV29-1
CSVGPDSRYEQYF
TGCAGCGTCGGCCCGGACAGCCGATACGAGCAGTACTTC
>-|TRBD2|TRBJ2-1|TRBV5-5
CASSLGLAGDYNEQFF
TGTGCCAGCAGCTTAGGACTAGCGGGGGACTACAATGAGCAGTTCTTC
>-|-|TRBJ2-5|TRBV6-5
CASSYGPGQETQYF
TGTGCCAGCAGTTACGGTCCGGGTCAAGAGACCCAGTACTTC
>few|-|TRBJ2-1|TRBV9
CASSVGGGSSYNEQFF
TGTGCCAGCAGCGTAGGAGGAGGGAGCTCCTACAATGAGCAGTTCTTC
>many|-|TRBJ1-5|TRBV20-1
CSAKAHQGSNQPQHF
TGCAGTGCCAAAGCTCATCAGGGGAGCAATCAGCCCCAGCATTTT
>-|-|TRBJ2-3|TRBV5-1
CASSAETIFTDTQYF
TGCGCCAGCAGCGCGGAGACGATATTCACAGATACGCAGTATTTT
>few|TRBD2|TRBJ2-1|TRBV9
CASSVEGLAASNEQFF
TGTGCCAGCAGCGTAGAAGGACTAGCGGCTTCCAATGAGCAGTTCTTC
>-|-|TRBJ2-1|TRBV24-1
CATSETGVGGRNEQFF
TGTGCCACCAGTGAAACAGGGGTGGGGGGGAGGAATGAGCAGTTCTTC
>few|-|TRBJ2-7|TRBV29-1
CSVVYNADEQYF
TGCAGCGTTGTGTATAACGCGGACGAGCAGTACTTC
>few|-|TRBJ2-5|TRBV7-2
CASSSDSLQETQYF
TGTGCCAGCAGCTCCGACAGCCTCCAAGAGACCCAGTACTTC
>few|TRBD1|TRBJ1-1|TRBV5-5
CASSAPGTVDMNTEAFF
TGTGCCAGCAGCGCCCCCGGGACAGTAGATATGAACACTGAAGCTTTCTTT
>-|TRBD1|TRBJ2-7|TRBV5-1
CASSHKTGTVYEQYF
TGCGCCAGCAGCCATAAAACCGGGACAGTCTACGAGCAGTACTTC
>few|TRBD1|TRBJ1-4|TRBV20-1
CSAPRQGWSEKLFF
TGCAGTGCTCCGAGACAGGGGTGGAGTGAAAAACTGTTTTTT
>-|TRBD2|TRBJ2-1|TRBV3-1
CATSQEALAGSYNEQFF
TGTGCCACCAGCCAAGAGGCCCTAGCGGGATCCTACAATGAGCAGTTCTTC
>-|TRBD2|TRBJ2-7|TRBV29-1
CSVGTSGRIEQYF
TGCAGCGTTGGGACTAGCGGGAGAATCGAGCAGTACTTC
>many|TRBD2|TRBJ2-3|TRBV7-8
CASSLLPSGMYTDTQYF
TGTGCCAGCAGCTTACTTCCTAGCGGAATGTACACAGATACGCAGTATTTT
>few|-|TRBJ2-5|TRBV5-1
CASSFGAVQETQYF
TGCGCCAGCAGCTTCGGGGCGGTTCAAGAGACCCAGTACTTC
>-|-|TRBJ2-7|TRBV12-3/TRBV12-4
CASSLRQTGPYEQYF
TGTGCCAGCAGTTTGCGACAGACGGGCCCTTACGAGCAGTACTTC
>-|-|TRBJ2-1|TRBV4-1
CASSQARAVTYNEQFF
TGCGCCAGCAGCCAAGCGAGGGCTGTAACCTACAATGAGCAGTTCTTC
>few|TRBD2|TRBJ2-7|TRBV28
CASSSGAASGRDEQYF
TGTGCCAGCAGTTCAGGGGCGGCTAGCGGGAGGGACGAGCAGTACTTC
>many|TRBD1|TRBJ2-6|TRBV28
CASSFEGGAGANVLTF
TGTGCCAGCAGTTTCGAAGGGGGCGCTGGGGCCAACGTCCTGACTTTC
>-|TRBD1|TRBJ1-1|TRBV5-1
CASSLWAPGQGSPEAFF
TGCGCCAGCAGCTTGTGGGCGCCGGGACAGGGTTCCCCTGAAGCTTTCTTT
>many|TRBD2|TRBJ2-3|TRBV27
CASPLLRCLAGSTDTQYF
TGTGCCAGCCCCCTTTTGAGGTGCCTAGCGGGAAGCACAGATACGCAGTATTTT
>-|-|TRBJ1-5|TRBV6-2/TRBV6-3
CASSTNRDSNQPQHF
TGTGCCAGTTCGACCAACAGGGATAGCAATCAGCCCCAGCATTTT
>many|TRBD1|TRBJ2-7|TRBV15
CATAANGRGNEQYF
TGTGCCACCGCGGCCAACGGCAGGGGGAACGAGCAGTACTTC
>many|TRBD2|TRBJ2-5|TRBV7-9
CASSRGLAEQETQYF
TGTGCCAGCAGCCGGGGACTAGCGGAGCAAGAGACCCAGTACTTC
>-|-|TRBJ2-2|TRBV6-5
CASSYGRWAGELFF
TGTGCCAGCAGTTACGGAAGATGGGCCGGGGAGCTGTTTTTT
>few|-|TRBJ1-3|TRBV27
CASSAYGTLGNTIYF
TGTGCCAGCAGTGCATACGGGACACTTGGAAACACCATATATTTT
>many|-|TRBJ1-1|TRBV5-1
CASSFSSTEAFF
TGCGCCAGCAGCTTCAGTAGCACTGAAGCTTTCTTT
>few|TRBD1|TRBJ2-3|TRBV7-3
CASSRQGVTDTQYF
TGTGCCAGCAGCCGTCAGGGGGTCACAGATACGCAGTATTTT
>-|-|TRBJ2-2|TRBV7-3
CASSLTPPGANTGELFF
TGTGCCAGCAGCTTAACGCCTCCAGGGGCGAACACCGGGGAGCTGTTTTTT
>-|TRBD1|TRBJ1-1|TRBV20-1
CSASPVPGQGWNTEAFF
TGCAGTGCTTCTCCTGTCCCGGGACAGGGATGGAACACTGAAGCTTTCTTT
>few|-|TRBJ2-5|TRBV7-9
CASSSGGFGETQYF
TGTGCCAGCAGCTCTGGGGGCTTCGGTGAGACCCAGTACTTC
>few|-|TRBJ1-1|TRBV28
CASTRSKGEAFF
TGTGCCAGCACCCGATCCAAGGGTGAAGCTTTCTTT
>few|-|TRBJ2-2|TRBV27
CASSPSLRYVGELFF
TGTGCCAGCAGTCCGTCACTACGTTATGTCGGGGAGCTGTTTTTT
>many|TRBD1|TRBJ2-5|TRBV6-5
CASSYSTRDSSTFF
TGTGCCAGCAGTTACTCAACCCGGGACAGCTCTACTTTTTTC
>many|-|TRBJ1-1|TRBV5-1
CASSSQGTNTEAFF
TGCGCCAGCAGCTCTCAGGGGACGAACACTGAAGCTTTCTTT
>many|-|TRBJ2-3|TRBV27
CASTLGRRGDTQYF
TGTGCCAGCACTTTAGGCCGTCGAGGAGATACGCAGTATTTT
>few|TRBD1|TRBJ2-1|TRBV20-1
CSARGQGAYNEQFF
TGCAGTGCTAGAGGGCAGGGGGCCTACAATGAGCAGTTCTTC
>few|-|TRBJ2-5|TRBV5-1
CASAIQETQYF
TGCGCCAGTGCAATTCAAGAGACCCAGTACTTC
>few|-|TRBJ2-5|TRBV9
CASSYSGYQETQYF
TGTGCCAGCAGCTACAGCGGGTACCAAGAGACCCAGTACTTC